The T cell receptor (beta chain) described here comes from a study of shared T cell receptors in the human thymus. The CDR3 runs to 17 residues. V was clipped by 1 base and J by 0 bases; unmatched bases: 6. The germline V gene has CDR1 SNHLY and CDR2 FYNNEI. The protocol was immunoSEQ multiplex PCR, while the TCRdb copy is restricted to in-frame clones and leaves out a portion. The sample records 500,000 to 550,000 clones, 75% to 80% being singletons. These data also featured in a second study, about human thymus T cells. As that report states: Thymic samples were excised during corrective heart operations.

This TCR was recovered from a boy in the first two years of life with a congenital heart defect. Sequenced sample: thymocytes. V usage is TRBV2 and J usage is TRBJ2-7; 10 bases match TRBD2. CDR3 DNA sequence: TGTGCCAGCAGTGAAGGACTAGCGGGTCACCACTCCTACGAGCAGTACTTC. This translates into CASSEGLAGHHSYEQYF.